These 7 T cell receptor beta chains were all obtained from the same sample, sequenced in a study of blood T cell repertoires in COVID-19. Method: immunoSEQ multiplex PCR; TCRdb's copy keeps in-frame clones and lacks some. Of around 85,000 clones in the sample, around 90% were seen once. The sample taken for sequencing was peripheral blood. These receptors all come from a man between 60 and 75 years old with acute or convalescent COVID-19.

The gene calls are TRBV20-1 and TRBJ1-1; D call uncertain. The germline gives CDR1 DFQATT, CDR2 SNEGSKA (reference sequence). Trimming stripped 3 bases from V and 3 bases from J, with 14 bases between. CDR3 length equals 14 residues. CDR3 amino acids: CSASKGGFDTEAFF. CDR3 in DNA: TGCAGTGCTAGTAAAGGAGGCTTCGACACTGAAGCTTTCTTT.

The chain joins TRBV5-1 to TRBJ1-2; 7 bases are shared with TRBD1. The CDR3 is made up of 16 amino acids. Losses at the gene ends were 4 bases for V and 2 bases for J; bases not matched to a gene: 11. Germline V gene lookup returns CDR1 SGHRS and CDR2 YFSETQ. The DNA for the CDR3 is TGCGCCAGCAGCGGGACAGTTTCTCTTCAGAACTATGGCTACACCTTC. Amino acid sequence: CASSGTVSLQNYGYTF.

This chain links TRBV4-1 with TRBJ2-5; TRBD2 might be the D (5 bases). The V end lost 4 bases, the J end lost 4 bases, and 19 bases lay between the germline ends. CDR1 is MGHRA, CDR2 YSYEKL, per germline. This CDR3 has 16 residues. CDR3 amino acids: CASSLGFGGFGETQYF. As DNA, the CDR3 is TGCGCCAGCAGCCTAGGCTTCGGCGGGTTTGGAGAGACCCAGTACTTC.

The rearrangement joins TRBV18 to TRBJ1-1; no reliable D call. The V gene lost 0 bases and the J gene lost 1 base, with 12 bases spanning the gap. CDR3 length equals 16 residues. Germline CDR1 and CDR2: KGHSH and LQKENI. The CDR3 DNA is TGTGCCAGCTCACCACCGTCCACCCCCGGGAACACTGAAGCTTTCTTT. Its protein is CASSPPSTPGNTEAFF. Full variable domain (outside the CDR3, taken from reference TRBV18 and TRBJ1-1): NAGVMQNPRHLVRRRGQEARLRCSPMKGHSHVYWYRQLPEEGLKFMVYLQKENIIDESGMPKERFSAEFPKEGPSILRIQQVVRGDSAAYFCASSPPSTPGNTEAFFGQGTRLTVV.

V and J are TRBV5-1 and TRBJ1-2; TRBD1 is a possible D gene (5 bases). Trimming took 4 bases from V and 0 from J, leaving 13 bases between them. Germline CDR1 is SGHRS and CDR2 is YFSETQ. The CDR3 covers 15 residues. The CDR3 DNA reads as TGCGCCAGCAGCCCGGGGGGGTCCGCTAACTATGGCTACACCTTC. Translating it yields CASSPGGSANYGYTF.

The CDR3 nucleotides read TGTGCCAGCAGCCCCGGGACTCCATATCAGCAGTACTTC. It is translated as CASSPGTPYQQYF. The chain combines TRBV6-2 or TRBV6-3 with TRBJ2-7, with D possibly TRBD2 on 6 matching bases. V lost 6 bases to trimming and J lost 8 bases, with 17 bases between them. The CDR3 totals 13 residues. Germline V gene sequence: CDR1 MNHEY, CDR2 SVGEGT.

This chain links TRBV6-5 with TRBJ1-5; the D gene is possibly TRBD1 (6 bases). The CDR3 totals 13 residues. Trimming stripped 6 bases from V and 7 bases from J, with 13 bases between. The germline V gene encodes CDR1 MNHEY and CDR2 SVGAGI. CDR3 DNA sequence: TGTGCCAGCAGCCTGAACAGGGAACAGCCCCAGCATTTT. It is translated as CASSLNREQPQHF.